Following are 11 T cell receptor beta chains from one sample sequenced in a study of CD8+ T cells in alopecia areata. cDNA prepared by RNA extraction and subsequent reverse transcription served as the template for sequencing. Libraries were prepared by immunoSEQ multiplex PCR; TCRdb keeps only in-frame clonotypes and omits some of them. Among over 150,000 clones listed, around three fifths were seen once. Sequencing used CD8+ T cells sorted from blood. These receptors came from a human donor in good health.

This clone was recorded a few times. J is TRBJ1-2 and V is TRBV4-1; tentative D call: TRBD1 (5 bases). V gave up 1 base and J gave up 2 bases, with 8 bases separating them. The germline CDR1 and CDR2 sequences are MGHRA and YSYEKL. The CDR3 is 14 amino acids. CDR3 amino acids: CASSQAGANYGYTF. CDR3 coding DNA: TGCGCCAGCAGCCAAGCCGGGGCCAACTATGGCTACACCTTC.

This clone was recorded a few times. The rearrangement links TRBV7-9 to TRBJ2-2, with D uncertain. The CDR3 length is 13 residues. V was trimmed by 6 bases and J by 5 bases, leaving 10 bases between them. The V gene's germline CDR1 is SEHNR and CDR2 FQNEAQ (reference sequence). The CDR3 reads CASRQSATGELFF. The CDR3 bases are TGTGCCAGCAGACAGTCCGCAACCGGGGAGCTGTTTTTT.

The gene calls are TRBV5-4 and TRBJ1-1; D gene ambiguous. Germline CDR1 is SGHNT and CDR2 is YYREEE (reference sequence). V was pared by 7 bases and J by 4 bases, with 17 bases between. The CDR3 sequence is 14 residues long. DNA for the CDR3: TGTGCCAGCTACCGGAGTCTATCGACCACTGAAGCTTTCTTT. It translates to CASYRSLSTTEAFF.

The V and J genes are TRBV29-1 and TRBJ1-1; 7 nucleotides align to TRBD1. Germline trimming cut 6 bases from V and 6 bases from J; bases unmatched to any gene: 4. Germline CDR1 is SQVTM and CDR2 is ANQGSEA. The CDR3 runs 11 residues. The CDR3 DNA is TGCAGCGTGACAGGGTCCTCTGAAGCTTTCTTT. Residues: CSVTGSSEAFF.

This sequence joins TRBV4-1 and TRBJ2-7; D is undetermined. Germline loops: CDR1 MGHRA, CDR2 YSYEKL. Trimming stripped 3 bases from V and 0 bases from J, with 15 bases between. The CDR3 contains 16 residues. CDR3 sequence reads: CASSQVRARSSYEQYF. The CDR3 DNA reads as TGCGCCAGCAGCCAGGTCCGGGCCCGGAGCTCCTACGAGCAGTACTTC.

This rearrangement joins TRBV4-1 to TRBJ2-7, with 7 bases lining up with TRBD2. Per germline, CDR1 MGHRA and CDR2 YSYEKL. The V gene end was trimmed by 3 bases and the J gene end by 2 bases; junction bases not matched to a gene: 7. The CDR3 sequence is 15 residues long. This chain's CDR3 is CASSHTPGRTYEQYF. The CDR3 nucleotides read TGCGCCAGCAGCCACACCCCCGGGAGGACCTACGAGCAGTACTTC.

CDR3: CASSIGDRVYEQYF. The CDR3 DNA reads TGTGCCAGTAGTATTGGGGACAGGGTCTACGAGCAGTACTTC. The chain recombines TRBV19 with TRBJ2-7; 9 bases map to TRBD1. The CDR3 length is 14 residues. V gave up 3 bases and J gave up 3 bases; unmatched junction bases: 3. Germline V gives CDR1 LNHDA, CDR2 SQIVND (reference sequence).

This clone appeared a single time. This rearrangement joins TRBV15 to TRBJ2-3; TRBD2 is a possible D gene (5 bases). The CDR3 spans 15 residues. Per germline, CDR1 LNHNV and CDR2 YYDKDF (reference sequence). V was shortened by 1 base and J by 2 bases, with 10 bases between the two germline ends. CDR3 sequence reads: CATSRGEGFTDTQYF. The CDR3 nucleotides read TGTGCCACCAGCAGAGGAGAGGGATTCACAGATACGCAGTATTTT.

This sequence joins TRBV5-6 and TRBJ2-7; D perhaps matches TRBD2 (7 bases). Trimming stripped 1 base from V and 3 bases from J, with 26 bases between. The CDR3 has 19 residues. Germline V CDR1 and CDR2: SGHDT, YYEEEE. CDR3 DNA: TGTGCCAGCAGCTTGTCCGACGGGACCTGGCGGGGGCCGAACTACGAGCAGTACTTC. Its protein product is CASSLSDGTWRGPNYEQYF.

J is TRBJ2-7 and V is TRBV2; D unresolved. This CDR3 comprises 16 residues. Per germline, CDR1 SNHLY and CDR2 FYNNEI. V was shortened by 3 bases and J by 3 bases, with 18 bases between the two germline ends. CDR3 sequence: CASSEEQRSDVYEQYF. The CDR3 DNA sequence: TGTGCCAGCAGTGAGGAACAGCGCTCCGACGTCTACGAGCAGTACTTC.

This chain joins TRBV29-1 and TRBJ2-2; 7 positions agree with TRBD1. Germline V CDR1 and CDR2: SQVTM, ANQGSEA. This CDR3 comprises 14 residues. CDR3 loop: CGAGRGYGAGELFF. CDR3 coding DNA: TGCGGAGCAGGCAGGGGGTATGGAGCCGGGGAGCTGTTTTTT.